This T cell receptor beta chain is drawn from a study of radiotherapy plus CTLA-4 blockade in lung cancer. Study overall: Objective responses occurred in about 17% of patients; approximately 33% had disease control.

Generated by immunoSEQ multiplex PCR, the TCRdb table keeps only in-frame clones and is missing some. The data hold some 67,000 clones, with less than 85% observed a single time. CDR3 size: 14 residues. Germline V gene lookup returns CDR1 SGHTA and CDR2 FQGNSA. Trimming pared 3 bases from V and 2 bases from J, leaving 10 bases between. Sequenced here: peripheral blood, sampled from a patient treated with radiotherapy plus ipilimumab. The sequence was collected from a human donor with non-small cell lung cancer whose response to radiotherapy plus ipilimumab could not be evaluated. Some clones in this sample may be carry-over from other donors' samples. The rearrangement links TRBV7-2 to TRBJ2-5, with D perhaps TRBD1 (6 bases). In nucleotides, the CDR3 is TGTGCCAGCAGCTTCGGACAGTTACAAGAGACCCAGTACTTC. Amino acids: CASSFGQLQETQYF.